This paragraph reports one TCR beta chain. Its specific antigen is unknown. No base quality values were provided; no much bigger clone lies one nucleotide off. The twin pairs came from the European Cystic Fibrosis Twin and Sibling Study Cohort, a cohort that recruited patients from some 150 CF clinics across 14 European countries. Both zygosity and CFTR genotype were checked in-house, and zygosity was tested with multiplex PCR across nine short tandem repeat loci. Each twin gave a peripheral blood sample, and clinical parameters were documented on that same day of blood sampling. Genomic DNA was isolated from peripheral blood cells with phenol/chloroform and kept in TE buffer at 4 degrees C. In the germline V gene, CDR1 corresponds to MNHNS and CDR2 to SASEGT. V is shortened by 8 bases, J by 2 bases, and the region joining them spans 17 bases. Inclusive of the bounding cysteine and phenylalanine, the CDR3 is 15 residues long. Just CDR3 DNA is preserved here, 45 bases in frame from base 1.

These data come from a study of monozygotic twins with cystic fibrosis (dated by TCRdb to the early 2020s). A note on the overall study: Barcoded libraries were prepared with about 15 PCR cycles from roughly 3 micrograms of fragmented DNA. Ten female and six male twin pairs, aged about 2.0 to 40 years (median roughly 9.3 years) and mostly children and adolescents, were included in the cohort. TCR beta repertoires were compared within and between 16 monozygotic twin pairs with cystic fibrosis so that genetic influence on V and J gene usage could be assessed. Data for three of the twin pairs had already been reported earlier in a different context. Twins were ranked among over a thousand cohort participants for weight-for-height and FEVPerc (FEV1 disease centile) on the day of blood sampling.

Broad study findings and their caveats: Simpson clonality was found to be generally low (median roughly 0.0092), suggesting a naive-dominated repertoire, although higher clonality was observed in the most severely affected patients. The greatest similarity to the co-twin was observed for V gene usage in 13 of 16 pairs and for J usage in 8 of 16 pairs, which suggested genetic constraints. Significantly higher nucleotide-identical clonotype sharing was observed within monozygotic CF twin pairs than between unrelated CF individuals (P = 0.000026, Mann-Whitney). No association turned up between shared CDR3 numbers and age, concordance or disease severity, and the cohort was small.

TCR beta CDR3 regions were amplified by multiplex PCR using the immunoSEQ immune profiling system, following the manufacturer's instructions. Sequencing was performed on an Illumina NextSeq system. The paper's processing steps were these. The immunoSEQ Analyzer platform handled processing of the sequence data, and clonality was calculated by taking the square root of Simpson's index of productive rearrangements. Similarity in V and J usage was quantified by Jensen-Shannon distance, and CDR3 generation probabilities were calculated with OLGA. Shared CDR3 sequences were searched against the immuneACCESS database (August 2020) and VDJdb (December 2020). The table comes from immuneACCESS by way of TCRdb, which keeps in-frame sequences with V and J called. Part of the clones is missing from these tables; in studies checked, under half for an unresolved V gene and the rest for unknown reasons. V, J and clone size derive from that table, while D and trimming were established from the DNA sequence. This sample is represented by just under 20,000 clones; 75% to 95% of them were singletons. The ten largest clones capture 1.6% of the sample.

Recombination connected TRBV6-1 to TRBJ2-3; the D region possibly corresponds to TRBD1 (6 bases align). The origin of this receptor is a girl aged 2-10 years with cystic fibrosis. Sequenced sample: blood. The CDR3 region has the sequence CASPPGHLFTDTQYF. The DNA sequence follows: TGTGCCAGCCCGCCGGGACACTTATTCACAGATACGCAGTATTTT.